The 7 T cell receptor beta chains below all came from one sample that was sequenced in a study of cytomegalovirus exposure and HLA in healthy donors. Amplification used 60 Vbeta primers and 13 Jbeta primers. The protocol was immunoSEQ multiplex PCR, while the TCRdb copy is restricted to in-frame clones and leaves out a portion. The repertoire holds roughly 110,000 clones, with about two thirds as singletons. Sequenced sample: PBMCs. The receptors were sampled from a boy younger than 18 in good health and CMV-seronegative.

V and J are TRBV28 and TRBJ2-1; 7 bases fit TRBD1. Germline CDR1 is MDHEN and CDR2 is SYDVKM. Trimming cost V 7 bases and J 13 bases; bases outside gene matches: 19. There are 15 residues in the CDR3. In nucleotides, the CDR3 is TGTGCCAGCACCCTGAGGGACAGACAAACTTTGGGTCAGTTCTTC. Its protein is CASTLRDRQTLGQFF.

In this sample, this clone turned up a few times. The rearrangement uses TRBV5-4 and TRBJ2-7; 7 bases line up with TRBD2. V shed 0 bases and J 3 bases; nucleotides not matched to a gene: 3. Germline V gene data show CDR1 as SGHNT and CDR2 as YYREEE (reference sequence). The CDR3 extends over 14 amino acids. Written as DNA, the CDR3 is TGTGCCAGCAGCTTGGCAAGCGGGGACTACGAGCAGTACTTC. Its protein product is CASSLASGDYEQYF.

This clone was recorded only once. This chain links TRBV5-1 with TRBJ1-6; TRBD1 is a possible D gene (6 bases). The CDR3 spans 14 residues. V was clipped by 4 bases and J by 10 bases, with 15 bases between them. CDR1 and CDR2 from the germline V gene are SGHRS and YFSETQ. The CDR3 DNA reads as TGCGCCAGCAGCCTCACAGGGTGGGAATCACCCCTCCACTTT. Amino acid sequence: CASSLTGWESPLHF.

This chain joins TRBV27 and TRBJ2-5; maybe TRBD2 (6 bases). This CDR3 comprises 14 residues. V lost 1 base, J lost 7 bases, and 13 bases lay in between. Germline V gives CDR1 MNHEY, CDR2 SMNVEV (reference sequence). In DNA form, the CDR3 reads TGTGCCAGCAGTTTATTCGGGGGAACCGGGACCCAGTACTTC. Translating gives CASSLFGGTGTQYF.

The rearrangement links TRBV6-1 to TRBJ1-2; 8 bases agree with TRBD1. CDR1 is MNHNS and CDR2 is SASEGT in the germline V gene. The CDR3 has 15 residues. The junction had 8 bases not matched to a gene; V was cut back by 2 bases and J by 6 bases. The CDR3 sequence: CASSESRPGGHGYTF. The CDR3 DNA reads as TGTGCCAGCAGTGAAAGTCGTCCAGGGGGCCATGGCTACACCTTC.

The chain carries TRBV5-4 and TRBJ1-2; D is ambiguous. The germline V gene encodes CDR1 SGHNT and CDR2 YYREEE (reference sequence). The germline V and J ends were trimmed by 0 bases and 6 bases, with 6 bases remaining between them. This CDR3 has 12 amino acids. The CDR3 nucleotides are TGTGCCAGCAGCTTGGACGGTGATGGCTACACCTTC. It codes for CASSLDGDGYTF. Supplemented by reference TRBV5-4 and TRBJ1-2, the full variable domain reads ETGVTQSPTHLIKTRGQQVTLRCSSQSGHNTVSWYQQALGQGPQFIFQYYREEENGRGNFPPRFSGLQFPNYSSELNVNALELDDSALYLCASSLDGDGYTFGSGTRLTVV.

V and J are TRBV7-8 and TRBJ2-3; the match to TRBD2 covers 8 bases. With 7 bases clipped from V and 1 base from J, the junction kept 4 bases outside the gene matches. The CDR3 runs 14 residues. From germline, CDR1 is SGHVS and CDR2 FQNEAQ. In DNA, the CDR3 is TGTGCCAGCACCCTGACTAGCGGCACAGATACGCAGTATTTT. Protein: CASTLTSGTDTQYF.